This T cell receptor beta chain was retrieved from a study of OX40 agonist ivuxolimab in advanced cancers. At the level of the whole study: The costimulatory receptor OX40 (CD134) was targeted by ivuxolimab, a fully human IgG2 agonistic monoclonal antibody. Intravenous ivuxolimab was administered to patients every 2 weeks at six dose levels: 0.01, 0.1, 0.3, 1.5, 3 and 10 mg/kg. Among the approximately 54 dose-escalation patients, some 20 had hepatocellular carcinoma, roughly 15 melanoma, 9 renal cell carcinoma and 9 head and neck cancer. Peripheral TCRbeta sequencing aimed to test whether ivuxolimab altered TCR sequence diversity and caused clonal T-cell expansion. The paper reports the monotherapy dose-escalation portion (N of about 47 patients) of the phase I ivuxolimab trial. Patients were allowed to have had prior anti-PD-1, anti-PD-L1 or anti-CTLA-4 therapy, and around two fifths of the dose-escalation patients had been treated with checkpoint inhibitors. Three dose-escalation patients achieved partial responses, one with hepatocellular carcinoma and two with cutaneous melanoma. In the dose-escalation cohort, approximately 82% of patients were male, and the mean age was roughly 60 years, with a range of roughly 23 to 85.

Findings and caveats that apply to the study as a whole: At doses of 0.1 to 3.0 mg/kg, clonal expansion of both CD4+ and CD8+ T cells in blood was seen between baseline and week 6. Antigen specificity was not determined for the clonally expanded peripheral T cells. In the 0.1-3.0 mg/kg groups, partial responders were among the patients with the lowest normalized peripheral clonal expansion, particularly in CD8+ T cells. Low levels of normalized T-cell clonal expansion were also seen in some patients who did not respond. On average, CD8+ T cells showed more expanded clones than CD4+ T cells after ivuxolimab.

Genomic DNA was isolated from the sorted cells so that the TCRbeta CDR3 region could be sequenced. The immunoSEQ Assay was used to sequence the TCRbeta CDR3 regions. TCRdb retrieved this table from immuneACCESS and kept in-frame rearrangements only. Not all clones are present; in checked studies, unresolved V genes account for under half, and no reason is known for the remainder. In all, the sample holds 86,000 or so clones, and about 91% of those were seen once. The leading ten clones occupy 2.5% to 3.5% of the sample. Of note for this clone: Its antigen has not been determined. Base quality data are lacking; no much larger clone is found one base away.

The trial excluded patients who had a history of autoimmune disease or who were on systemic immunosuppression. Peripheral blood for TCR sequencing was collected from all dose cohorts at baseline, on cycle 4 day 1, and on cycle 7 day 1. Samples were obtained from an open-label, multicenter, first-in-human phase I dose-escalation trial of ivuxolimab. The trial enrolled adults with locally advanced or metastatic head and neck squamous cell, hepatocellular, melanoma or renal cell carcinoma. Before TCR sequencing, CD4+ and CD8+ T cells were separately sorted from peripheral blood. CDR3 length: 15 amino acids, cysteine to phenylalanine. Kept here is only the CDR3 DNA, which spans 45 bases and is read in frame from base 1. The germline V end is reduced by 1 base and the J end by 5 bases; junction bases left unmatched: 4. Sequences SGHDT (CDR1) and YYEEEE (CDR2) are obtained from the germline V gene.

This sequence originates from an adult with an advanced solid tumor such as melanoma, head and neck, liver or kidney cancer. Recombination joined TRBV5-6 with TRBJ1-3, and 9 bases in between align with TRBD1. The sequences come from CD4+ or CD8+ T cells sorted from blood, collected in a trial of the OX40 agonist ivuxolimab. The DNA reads TGTGCCAGCAGCTTGACGGGACAGGGTCGAAACACCATATATTTT. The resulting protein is CASSLTGQGRNTIYF. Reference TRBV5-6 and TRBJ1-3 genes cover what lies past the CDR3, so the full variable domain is DAGVTQSPTHLIKTRGQQVTLRCSPKSGHDTVSWYQQALGQGPQFIFQYYEEEERQRGNFPDRFSGHQFPNYSSELNVNALLLGDSALYLCASSLTGQGRNTIYFGEGSWLTVV.